What follows is one TCR beta chain and its context. Losses at the gene ends were 4 bases for V and 0 bases for J; bases not matched to a gene: 9. Germline lookup yields CDR1 MDHEN and CDR2 SYDVKM. The CDR3 has 17 amino acids. In the authors' methods: Scientists estimated how many nucleated cells there were by amplifying reference gene primers. Assay used: immunoSEQ multiplex PCR; TCRdb lists only in-frame clones, some missing. The V and J calls and clone size are taken from that table; D and trimming were inferred from the DNA. The data show about 53,000 clones, approximately 80% seen once. The sample belongs to a study of blood T cell repertoires in COVID-19. Overall study context: Specimens from acute and convalescent COVID-19 originated in the United States, Italy and Spain. The analysed material was cDNA or gDNA that came from T cells, B-cell-depleted T cells, or PBMCs.

This sequence joins TRBV28 and TRBJ1-1; the match to TRBD1 covers 9 bases. This sequence was found in an elderly woman with COVID-19, enrolled during active disease. Sequences were obtained from peripheral blood. This CDR3 reads CASSSYTGTGMNTEAFF. CDR3 coding DNA: TGTGCCAGCAGTTCCTATACCGGGACAGGGATGAACACTGAAGCTTTCTTT.